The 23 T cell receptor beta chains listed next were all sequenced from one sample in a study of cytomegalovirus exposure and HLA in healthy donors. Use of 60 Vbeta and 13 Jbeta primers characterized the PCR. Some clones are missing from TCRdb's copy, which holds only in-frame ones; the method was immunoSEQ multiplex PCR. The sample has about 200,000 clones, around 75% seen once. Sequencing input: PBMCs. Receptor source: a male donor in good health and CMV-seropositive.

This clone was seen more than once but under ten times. DNA of the CDR3: TGTGCCAGCAGCTTAACCGGGACTAACTATGGCTACACCTTC. Protein: CASSLTGTNYGYTF. V and J are TRBV7-2 and TRBJ1-2, with D hard to call. V was clipped by 2 bases and J by 0 bases, with 7 bases between them. Germline-derived CDR1 and CDR2 are SGHTA and FQGNSA. The CDR3 loop spans 14 amino acids.

The DNA of the CDR3 is TGTGCCAGCAGCTGGGGGGGGCCACCTCTCTACAATGAGCAGTTCTTC. Its translation: CASSWGGPPLYNEQFF. J is TRBJ2-1 and V is TRBV5-4, with TRBD2 as a possible D gene (7 bases). Germline loops: CDR1 SGHNT, CDR2 YYREEE (reference sequence). V was shortened by 3 bases and J by 3 bases, with 16 bases between the two germline ends. The CDR3 consists of 16 residues.

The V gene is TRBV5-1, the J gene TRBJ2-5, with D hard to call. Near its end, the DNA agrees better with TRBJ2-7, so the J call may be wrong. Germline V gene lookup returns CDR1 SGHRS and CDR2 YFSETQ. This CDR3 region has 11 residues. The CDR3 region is CASSLRGEQYF. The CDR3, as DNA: TGCGCCAGCAGCCTCCGCGGCGAGCAGTACTTC.

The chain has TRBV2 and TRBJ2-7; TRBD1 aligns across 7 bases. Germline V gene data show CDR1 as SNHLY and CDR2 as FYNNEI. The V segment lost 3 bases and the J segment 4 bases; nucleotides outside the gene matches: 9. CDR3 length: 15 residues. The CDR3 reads CASSEGQRFRYEQYF. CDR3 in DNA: TGTGCCAGCAGTGAGGGACAGAGGTTTCGTTACGAGCAGTACTTC.

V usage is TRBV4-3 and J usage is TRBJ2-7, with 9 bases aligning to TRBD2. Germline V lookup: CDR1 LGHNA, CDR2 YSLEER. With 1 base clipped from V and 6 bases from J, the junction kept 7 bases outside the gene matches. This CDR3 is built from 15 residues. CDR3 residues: CASSQVAGGPREQYF. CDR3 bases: TGCGCCAGCAGCCAAGTGGCGGGAGGGCCCCGCGAGCAGTACTTC.

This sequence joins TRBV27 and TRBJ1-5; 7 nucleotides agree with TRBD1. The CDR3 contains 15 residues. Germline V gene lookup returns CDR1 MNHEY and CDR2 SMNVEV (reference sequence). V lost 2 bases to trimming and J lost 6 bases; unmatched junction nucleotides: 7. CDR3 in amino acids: CASSLRGRLGQPQHF. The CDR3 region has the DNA TGTGCCAGCAGTTTAAGGGGGCGTCTCGGTCAGCCCCAGCATTTT.

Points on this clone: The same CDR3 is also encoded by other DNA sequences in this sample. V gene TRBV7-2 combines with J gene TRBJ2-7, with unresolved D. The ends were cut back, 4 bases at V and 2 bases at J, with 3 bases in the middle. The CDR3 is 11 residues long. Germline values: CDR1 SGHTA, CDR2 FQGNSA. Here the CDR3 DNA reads TGTGCCAGCAGCTCAACCTACGAGCAGTACTTC. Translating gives CASSSTYEQYF.

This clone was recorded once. In DNA, the CDR3 is TGTGCCAGCACCATAGGAGGGAACTCTCCTTTCACTGAAGCTTTCTTT. Amino acid sequence: CASTIGGNSPFTEAFF. This chain uses TRBV5-5 with TRBJ1-1; no definite D call. Germline lookup yields CDR1 SGHKS and CDR2 YYEKEE (reference sequence). The CDR3 has 16 amino acids. The ends were cut back, 6 bases at V and 4 bases at J, with 22 bases in the middle.

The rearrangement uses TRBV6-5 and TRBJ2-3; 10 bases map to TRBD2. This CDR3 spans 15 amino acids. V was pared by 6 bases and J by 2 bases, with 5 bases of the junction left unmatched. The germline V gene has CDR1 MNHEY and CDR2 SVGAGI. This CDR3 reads CASSAGTSATDTQYF. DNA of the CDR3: TGTGCCAGCAGCGCCGGGACTAGCGCCACAGATACGCAGTATTTT.

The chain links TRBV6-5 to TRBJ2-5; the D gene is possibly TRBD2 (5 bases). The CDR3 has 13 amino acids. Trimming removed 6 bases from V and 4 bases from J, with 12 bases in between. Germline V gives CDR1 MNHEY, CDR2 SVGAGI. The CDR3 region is CASRSSLLETQYF. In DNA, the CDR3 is TGTGCCAGCAGGTCTAGCCTCTTAGAGACCCAGTACTTC.

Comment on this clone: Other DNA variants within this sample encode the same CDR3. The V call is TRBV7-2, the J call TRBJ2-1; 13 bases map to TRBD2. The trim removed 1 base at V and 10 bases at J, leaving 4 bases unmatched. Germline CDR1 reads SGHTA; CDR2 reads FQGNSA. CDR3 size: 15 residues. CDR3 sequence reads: CASSLGTSGGLEQFF. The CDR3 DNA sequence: TGTGCCAGCAGCTTAGGGACTAGCGGGGGTCTAGAGCAGTTCTTC.

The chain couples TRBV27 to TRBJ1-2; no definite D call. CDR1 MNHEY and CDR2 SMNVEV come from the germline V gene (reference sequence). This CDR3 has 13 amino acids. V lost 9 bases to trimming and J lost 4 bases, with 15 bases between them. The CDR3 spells CASWSRGPYGYTF. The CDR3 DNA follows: TGTGCCAGTTGGTCACGGGGTCCCTATGGCTACACCTTC.

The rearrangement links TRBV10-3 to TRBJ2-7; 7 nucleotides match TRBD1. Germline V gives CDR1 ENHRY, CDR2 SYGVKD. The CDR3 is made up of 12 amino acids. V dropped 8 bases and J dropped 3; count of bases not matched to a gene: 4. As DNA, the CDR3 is TGTGCCATCGGGGACAGATACTACGAGCAGTACTTC. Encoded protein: CAIGDRYYEQYF.

The CDR3 region is CAWSVLSETQYF. As DNA, the CDR3 is TGTGCCTGGAGTGTACTTTCAGAGACCCAGTACTTC. The chain is built from TRBV30 and TRBJ2-5, with unresolved D. V was clipped by 0 bases and J by 4 bases, with 6 bases between them. Germline CDR1 GTSNPN, CDR2 SVGIG (reference sequence). CDR3 size: 12 residues.

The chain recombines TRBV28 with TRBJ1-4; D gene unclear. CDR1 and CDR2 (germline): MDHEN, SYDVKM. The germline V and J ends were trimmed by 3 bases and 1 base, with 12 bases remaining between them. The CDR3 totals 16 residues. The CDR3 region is CASSLVTRETNEKLFF. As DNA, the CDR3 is TGTGCCAGCAGTTTGGTCACACGGGAAACTAATGAAAAACTGTTTTTT.

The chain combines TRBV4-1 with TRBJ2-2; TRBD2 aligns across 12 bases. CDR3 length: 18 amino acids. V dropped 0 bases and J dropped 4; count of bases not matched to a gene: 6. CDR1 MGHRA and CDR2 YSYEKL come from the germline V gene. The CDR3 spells CASSQELAGGQSTGELFF. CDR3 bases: TGCGCCAGCAGCCAAGAGCTAGCGGGGGGGCAATCCACCGGGGAGCTGTTTTTT.

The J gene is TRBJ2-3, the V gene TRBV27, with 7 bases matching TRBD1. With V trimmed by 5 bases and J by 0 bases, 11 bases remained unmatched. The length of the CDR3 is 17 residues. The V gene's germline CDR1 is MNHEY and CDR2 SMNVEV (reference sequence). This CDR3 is CASSQRGQRSSTDTQYF. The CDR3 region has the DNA TGTGCCAGCAGTCAAAGGGGACAGAGATCTAGCACAGATACGCAGTATTTT.

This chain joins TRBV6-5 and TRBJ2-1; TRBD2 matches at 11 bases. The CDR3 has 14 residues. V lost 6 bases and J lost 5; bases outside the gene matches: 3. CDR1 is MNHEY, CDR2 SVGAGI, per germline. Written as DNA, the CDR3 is TGTGCCAGCAGGGGACTAGCGGAAAACAATGAGCAGTTCTTC. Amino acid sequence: CASRGLAENNEQFF.

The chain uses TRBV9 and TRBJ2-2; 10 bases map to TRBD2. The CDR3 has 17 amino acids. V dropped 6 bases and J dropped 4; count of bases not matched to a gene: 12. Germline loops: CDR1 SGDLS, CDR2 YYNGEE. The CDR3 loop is CASTVSGGYGSTGELFF. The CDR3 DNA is TGTGCCAGCACCGTTAGCGGGGGGTACGGAAGCACCGGGGAGCTGTTTTTT.

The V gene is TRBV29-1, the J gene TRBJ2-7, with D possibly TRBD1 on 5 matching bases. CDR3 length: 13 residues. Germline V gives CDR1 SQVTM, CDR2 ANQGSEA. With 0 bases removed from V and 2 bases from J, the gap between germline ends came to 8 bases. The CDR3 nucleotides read TGCAGCGTTGAAGATCGACAGACCTACGAGCAGTACTTC. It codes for CSVEDRQTYEQYF.

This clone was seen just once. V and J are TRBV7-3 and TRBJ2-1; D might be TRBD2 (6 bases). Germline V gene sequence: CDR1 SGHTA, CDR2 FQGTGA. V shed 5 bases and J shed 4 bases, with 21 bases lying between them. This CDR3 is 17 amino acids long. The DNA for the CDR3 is TGTGCCAGCAGCATTGCCGCCCGGAGGGTCCAATACAATGAGCAGTTCTTC. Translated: CASSIAARRVQYNEQFF.

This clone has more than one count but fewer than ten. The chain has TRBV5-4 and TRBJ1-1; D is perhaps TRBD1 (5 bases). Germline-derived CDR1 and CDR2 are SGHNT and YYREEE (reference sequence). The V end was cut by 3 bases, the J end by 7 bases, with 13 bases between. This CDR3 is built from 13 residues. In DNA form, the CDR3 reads TGTGCCAGCAGCTGGGTGTCGGACAATGAAGCTTTCTTT. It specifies CASSWVSDNEAFF.

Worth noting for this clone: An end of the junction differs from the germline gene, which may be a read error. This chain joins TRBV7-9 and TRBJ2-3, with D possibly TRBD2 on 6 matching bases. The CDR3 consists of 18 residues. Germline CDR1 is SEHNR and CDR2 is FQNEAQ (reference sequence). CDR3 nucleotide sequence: TGTTCCAGCAGCTTAGTTTCGGGGGTTGCGCCCATCACAGATACGCAGTATTTT. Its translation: CSSSLVSGVAPITDTQYF.